This is a list of T cell receptor beta chains from one sample in a study of T cell repertoires in cytomegalovirus infection. TCRdb independently ran MiXCR on the reads; one entry per CDR3 protein. Found here are approximately 590,000 distinct CDR3 sequences, approximately 40% of them singletons; the top ten hold around 46%. Their antigens are not known. The material was cultured PBMCs, obtained from culture after CMV antigen stimulation. The receptors here all came from a human donor in good health (CMV status not recorded). Some clones in this sample may be carry-over from other donors' samples. Each CDR3 is given without its conserved first and last residue. D genes are given only for firm matches.

v_call	j_call	d_call	cdr3_aa
TRBV11-2	TRBJ2-1	TRBD2	ASKRTSVGYNEQF
TRBV7-2	TRBJ1-5	TRBD1	ASSLAESGGFEQPQH
TRBV4-1	TRBJ2-5	-	ASSQEEHQETQY
TRBV2	TRBJ2-4	TRBD1	ASSGGTGTNIQY
TRBV7-9	TRBJ2-7	-	ASSLVFQGRSYEQY
TRBV2	TRBJ1-5	TRBD1	ASTQDRAHNQPQH
TRBV4-1	TRBJ2-2	-	ASSLQVVGELF
TRBV7-2	TRBJ1-1	TRBD1	ASSTYDRVDAEAF
TRBV4-2	TRBJ2-5	-	ASSQDVRTEETQY
TRBV7-2	TRBJ1-2	-	ASSVYREGHGYT
TRBV7-8	TRBJ1-4	-	ASSLGGAPNEKLF
TRBV20-1	TRBJ1-1	-	SAAMGGTEAF
TRBV7-6	TRBJ2-6	-	ASITSRHPPPPSGANVLT
TRBV10-3	TRBJ2-5	TRBD2	ATAASGGGNPETQY
TRBV6-6	TRBJ1-4	-	ASSYFSRMNEKLF
TRBV7-2	TRBJ1-6	TRBD1	ASSLGRDRDLH
TRBV7-9	TRBJ2-4	TRBD1	ASSIQGAPGNIQY